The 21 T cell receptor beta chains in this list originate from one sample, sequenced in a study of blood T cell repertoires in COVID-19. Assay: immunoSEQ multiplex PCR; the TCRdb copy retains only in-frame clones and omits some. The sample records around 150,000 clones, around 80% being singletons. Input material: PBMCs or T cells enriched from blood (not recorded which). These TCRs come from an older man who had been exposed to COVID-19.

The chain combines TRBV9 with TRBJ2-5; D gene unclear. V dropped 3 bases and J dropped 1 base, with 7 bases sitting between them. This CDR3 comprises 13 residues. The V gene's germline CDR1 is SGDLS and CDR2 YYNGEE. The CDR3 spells CASSGAPQETQYF. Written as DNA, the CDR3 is TGTGCCAGCAGCGGGGCCCCCCAAGAGACCCAGTACTTC.

In DNA form, the CDR3 reads TGTGCCTCGCGGGTGAGCTCCTATAATTCACCCCTCCACTTT. Translation: CASRVSSYNSPLHF. The chain joins TRBV19 to TRBJ1-6; the D is unclear. Germline CDR1 reads LNHDA; CDR2 reads SQIVND (reference sequence). V dropped 11 bases and J dropped 0 bases, with 11 bases sitting between them. There are 14 residues in the CDR3.

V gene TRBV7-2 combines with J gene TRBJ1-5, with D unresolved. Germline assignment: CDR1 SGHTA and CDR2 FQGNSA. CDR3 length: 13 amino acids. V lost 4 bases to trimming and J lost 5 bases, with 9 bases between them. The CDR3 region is CASSSNSYQPQHF. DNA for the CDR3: TGTGCCAGCAGCTCAAACTCGTATCAGCCCCAGCATTTT.

The CDR3 spells CASSPTGTGRQGEQYF. DNA of the CDR3: TGTGCCAGCAGTCCAACGGGCACAGGGCGGCAGGGCGAGCAGTACTTC. The chain has TRBV27 and TRBJ2-7, with a tentative D call TRBD1 (6 bases). The CDR3 is 16 residues long. With 5 bases removed from V and 6 bases from J, the gap between germline ends came to 23 bases. Per germline, CDR1 MNHEY and CDR2 SMNVEV (reference sequence).

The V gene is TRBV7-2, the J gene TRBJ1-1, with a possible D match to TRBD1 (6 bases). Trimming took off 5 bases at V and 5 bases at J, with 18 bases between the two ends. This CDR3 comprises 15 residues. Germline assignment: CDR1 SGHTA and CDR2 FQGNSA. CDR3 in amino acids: CASSPGGGVRTEAFF. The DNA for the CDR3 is TGTGCCAGCAGCCCAGGAGGGGGGGTAAGGACTGAAGCTTTCTTT.

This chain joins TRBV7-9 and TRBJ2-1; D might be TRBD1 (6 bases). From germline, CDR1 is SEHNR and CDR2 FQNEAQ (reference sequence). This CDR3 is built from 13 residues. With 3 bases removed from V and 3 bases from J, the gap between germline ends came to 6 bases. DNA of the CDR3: TGTGCCAGCAGCTTCAGGGGCTACAATGAGCAGTTCTTC. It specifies CASSFRGYNEQFF.

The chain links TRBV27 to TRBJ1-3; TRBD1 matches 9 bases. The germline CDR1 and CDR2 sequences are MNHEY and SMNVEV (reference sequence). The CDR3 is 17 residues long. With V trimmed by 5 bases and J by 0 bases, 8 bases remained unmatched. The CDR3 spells CASSLRGQGFSGNTIYF. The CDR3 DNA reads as TGTGCCAGCAGTCTCAGGGGACAGGGATTCTCTGGAAACACCATATATTTT.

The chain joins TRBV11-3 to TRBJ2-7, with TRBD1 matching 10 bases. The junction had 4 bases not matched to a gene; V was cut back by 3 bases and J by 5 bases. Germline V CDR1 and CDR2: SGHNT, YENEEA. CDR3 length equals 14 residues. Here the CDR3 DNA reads TGTGCCAGCAGCTTGGGACAGGGGTCCAACGAGCAGTACTTC. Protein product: CASSLGQGSNEQYF.

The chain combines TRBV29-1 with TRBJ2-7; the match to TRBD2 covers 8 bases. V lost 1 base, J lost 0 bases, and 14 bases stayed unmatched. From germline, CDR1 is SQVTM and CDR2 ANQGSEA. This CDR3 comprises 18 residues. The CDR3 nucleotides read TGCAGCGTTGAAGCAGATAATAACGGGGGGGTTGGCTCCTACGAGCAGTACTTC. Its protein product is CSVEADNNGGVGSYEQYF.

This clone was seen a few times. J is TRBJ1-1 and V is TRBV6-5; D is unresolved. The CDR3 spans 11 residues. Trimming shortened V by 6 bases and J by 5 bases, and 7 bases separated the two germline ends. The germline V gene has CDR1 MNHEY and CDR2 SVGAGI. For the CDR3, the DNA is TGTGCCAGCAGCCTCGGTACTGAAGCTTTCTTT. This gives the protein CASSLGTEAFF.

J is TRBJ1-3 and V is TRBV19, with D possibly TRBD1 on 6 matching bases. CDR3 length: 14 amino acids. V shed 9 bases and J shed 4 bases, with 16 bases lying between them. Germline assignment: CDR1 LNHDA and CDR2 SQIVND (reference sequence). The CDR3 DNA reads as TGTGCCAGCTCGGACAGAACTATAGGAAACACCATATATTTT. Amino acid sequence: CASSDRTIGNTIYF.

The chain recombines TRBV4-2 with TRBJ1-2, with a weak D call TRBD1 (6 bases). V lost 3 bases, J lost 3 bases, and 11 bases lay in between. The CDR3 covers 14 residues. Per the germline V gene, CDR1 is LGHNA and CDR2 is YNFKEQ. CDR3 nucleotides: TGTGCCAGCAGCCAGGCAGGGGCAGACTATGGCTACACCTTC. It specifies CASSQAGADYGYTF.

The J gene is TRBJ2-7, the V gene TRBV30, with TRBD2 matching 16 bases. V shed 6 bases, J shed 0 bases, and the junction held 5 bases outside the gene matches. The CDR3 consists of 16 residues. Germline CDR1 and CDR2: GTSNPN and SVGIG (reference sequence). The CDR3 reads CACGTSGGGSSYEQYF. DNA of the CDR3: TGTGCCTGCGGGACTAGCGGGGGGGGAAGCTCCTACGAGCAGTACTTC.

CDR3 DNA sequence: TGTGCCAGTAGTTCCCAAAGCGAAAGCACAGATACGCAGTATTTT. Amino acid sequence: CASSSQSESTDTQYF. The rearrangement uses TRBV19 and TRBJ2-3; D uncertain. Between the trimmed V and J ends, which lost 5 bases and 0 bases, there was a span of 12 bases. The germline CDR1 and CDR2 sequences are LNHDA and SQIVND (reference sequence). The CDR3 runs to 15 residues.

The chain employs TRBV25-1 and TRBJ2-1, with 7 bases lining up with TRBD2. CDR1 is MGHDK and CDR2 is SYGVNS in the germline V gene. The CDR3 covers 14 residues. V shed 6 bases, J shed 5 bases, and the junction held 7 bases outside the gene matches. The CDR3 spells CASRLAGVNNEQFF. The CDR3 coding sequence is TGTGCCAGCAGGCTGGCGGGAGTGAACAATGAGCAGTTCTTC.

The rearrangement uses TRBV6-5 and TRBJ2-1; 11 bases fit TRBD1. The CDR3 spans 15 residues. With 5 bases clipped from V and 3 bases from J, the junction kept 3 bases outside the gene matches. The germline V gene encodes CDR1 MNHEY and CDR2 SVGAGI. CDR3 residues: CASSLGTGGYNEQFF. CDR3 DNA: TGTGCCAGCAGTCTCGGGACAGGGGGCTACAATGAGCAGTTCTTC.

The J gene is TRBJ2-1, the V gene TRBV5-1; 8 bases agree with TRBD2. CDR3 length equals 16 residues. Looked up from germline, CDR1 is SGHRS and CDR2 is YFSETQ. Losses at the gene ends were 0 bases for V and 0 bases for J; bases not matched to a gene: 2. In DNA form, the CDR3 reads TGCGCCAGCAGCTTGGTCCTAGCGGGCTCCTACAATGAGCAGTTCTTC. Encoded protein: CASSLVLAGSYNEQFF.

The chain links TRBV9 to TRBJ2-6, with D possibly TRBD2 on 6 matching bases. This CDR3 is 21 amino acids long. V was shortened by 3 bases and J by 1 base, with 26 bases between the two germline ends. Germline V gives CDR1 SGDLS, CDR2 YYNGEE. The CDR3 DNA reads TGTGCCAGCAGCGGGAGGGGCCTCATGCTCCGATTCCCTTCTGGGGCCAACGTCCTGACTTTC. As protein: CASSGRGLMLRFPSGANVLTF.

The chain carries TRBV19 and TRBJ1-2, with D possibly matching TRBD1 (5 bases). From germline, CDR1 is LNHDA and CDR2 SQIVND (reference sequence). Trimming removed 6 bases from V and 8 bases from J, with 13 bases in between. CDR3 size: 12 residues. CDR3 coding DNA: TGTGCCAGTAGAGGGGAAAACTTAGGCTACACCTTC. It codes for CASRGENLGYTF. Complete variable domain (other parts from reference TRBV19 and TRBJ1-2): DGGITQSPKYLFRKEGQNVTLSCEQNLNHDAMYWYRQDPGQGLRLIYYSQIVNDFQKGDIAEGYSVSREKKESFPLTVTSAQKNPTAFYLCASRGENLGYTFGSGTRLTVV.

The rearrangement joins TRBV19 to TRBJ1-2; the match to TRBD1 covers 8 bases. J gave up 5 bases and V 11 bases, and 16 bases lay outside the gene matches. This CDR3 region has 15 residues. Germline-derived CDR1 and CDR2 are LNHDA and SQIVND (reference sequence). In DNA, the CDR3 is TGTGCCGTCAGTCTAGCAGGGGGCCCTGGGTATGGCTACACCTTC. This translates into CAVSLAGGPGYGYTF.

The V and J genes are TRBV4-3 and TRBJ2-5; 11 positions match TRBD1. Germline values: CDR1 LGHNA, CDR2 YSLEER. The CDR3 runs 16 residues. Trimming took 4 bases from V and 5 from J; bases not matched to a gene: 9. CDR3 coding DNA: TGCGCCAGCAGCCCCCGTGGGACAGGGGGAATCGAGACCCAGTACTTC. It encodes CASSPRGTGGIETQYF.